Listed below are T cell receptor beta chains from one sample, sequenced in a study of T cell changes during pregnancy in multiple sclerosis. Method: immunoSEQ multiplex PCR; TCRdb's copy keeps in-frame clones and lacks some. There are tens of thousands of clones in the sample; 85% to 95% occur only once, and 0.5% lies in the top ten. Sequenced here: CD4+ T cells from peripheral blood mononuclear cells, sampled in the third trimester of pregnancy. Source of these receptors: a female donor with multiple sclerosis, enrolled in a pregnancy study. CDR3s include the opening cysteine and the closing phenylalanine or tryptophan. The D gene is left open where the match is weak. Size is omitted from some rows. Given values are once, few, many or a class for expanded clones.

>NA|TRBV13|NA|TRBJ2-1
CASSLGRGRPSPHEQFF
TGTGCCAGCAGCTTAGGCAGGGGACGGCCGTCCCCCCATGAGCAGTTCTTC
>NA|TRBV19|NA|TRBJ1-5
CASRQGIQPQHF
TGTGCCAGTAGGCAGGGCATTCAGCCCCAGCATTTT
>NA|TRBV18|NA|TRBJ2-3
CASSPRGTLLSTDTQYF
TGTGCCAGCTCGCCCAGGGGGACTCTATTAAGCACAGATACGCAGTATTTT
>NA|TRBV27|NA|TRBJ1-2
CASSLSVFRGGTFYGYTF
TGTGCCAGCAGTTTATCGGTTTTTAGGGGCGGAACCTTCTATGGCTACACCTTC
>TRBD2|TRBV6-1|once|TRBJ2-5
CASRERGIQETQYF
TGTGCCAGCAGGGAGCGGGGCATACAAGAGACCCAGTACTTC
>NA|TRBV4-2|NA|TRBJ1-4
CASSQELGGYGSNEKLFF
TGTGCCAGCAGCCAAGAATTAGGCGGGTACGGGTCTAATGAAAAACTGTTTTTT
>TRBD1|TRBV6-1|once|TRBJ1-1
CARDRVCEAFF
TGTGCCAGGGACAGGGTTTGTGAAGCTTTCTTT
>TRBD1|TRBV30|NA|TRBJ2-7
CAWDRGYEQYF
TGTGCCTGGGACAGGGGGTACGAGCAGTACTTC
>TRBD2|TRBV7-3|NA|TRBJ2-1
CASSSGGLAGGPRYNEQFF
TGTGCCAGCAGCTCAGGGGGACTAGCGGGGGGGCCCCGCTACAATGAGCAGTTCTTC
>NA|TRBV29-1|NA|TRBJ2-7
CSVRTQGEQYF
TGCAGCGTGCGAACCCAGGGTGAGCAGTACTTC
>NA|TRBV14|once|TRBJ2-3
CASSQRELDTQYF
TGTGCCAGCAGCCAACGGGAGTTAGATACGCAGTATTTT
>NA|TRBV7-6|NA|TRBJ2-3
CASSLARADTQYF
TGTGCCAGCAGCTTAGCCCGGGCAGATACGCAGTATTTT
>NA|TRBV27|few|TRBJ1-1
CASSLTTGILARNTEAFF
TGTGCCAGCAGTTTAACAACAGGGATTTTGGCCCGAAACACTGAAGCTTTCTTT
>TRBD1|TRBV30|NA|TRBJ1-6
CATNRGGNSPLHF
TGTGCTACGAACAGGGGGGGAAATTCACCCCTCCACTTT
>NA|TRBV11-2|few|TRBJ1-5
CASSLAWNQPQHF
TGTGCCAGCAGTCTAGCGTGGAATCAGCCCCAGCATTTT
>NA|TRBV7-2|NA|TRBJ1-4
CASSLSGYDEKLFF
TGTGCCAGCAGCTTATCAGGGTACGATGAAAAACTGTTTTTT
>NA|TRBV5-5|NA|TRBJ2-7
CASSLAGQIYEQYF
TGTGCCAGCAGCTTGGCCGGACAAATCTACGAGCAGTACTTC
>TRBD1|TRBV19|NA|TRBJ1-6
CASSIDDTGVSPLHF
TGTGCCAGTAGTATCGATGACACAGGGGTTTCACCCCTCCACTTT
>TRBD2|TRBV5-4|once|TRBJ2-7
CASSWGTTTSGEQYF
TGTGCCAGCAGCTGGGGGACTACCACCTCTGGAGAGCAGTACTTC
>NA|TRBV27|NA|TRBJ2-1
CASSLVASPNNEQFF
TGTGCCAGCAGTTTAGTGGCTAGCCCTAATAATGAGCAGTTCTTC
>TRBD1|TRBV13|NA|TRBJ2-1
CASSTMGTGGLGEQFF
TGTGCCAGCAGCACAATGGGGACAGGGGGGTTGGGGGAGCAGTTCTTC
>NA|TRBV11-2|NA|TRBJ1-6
CASSLKANSPLHF
TGTGCCAGCAGCTTAAAAGCTAATTCACCCCTCCACTTT
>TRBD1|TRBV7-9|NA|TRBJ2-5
CASSLEWTGSVETQYF
TGTGCCAGCAGCTTAGAGTGGACAGGGTCGGTAGAGACCCAGTACTTC
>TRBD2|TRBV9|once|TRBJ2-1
CASSVGLAGIDNEQFF
TGTGCCAGCAGCGTAGGGCTAGCGGGGATAGACAATGAGCAGTTCTTC
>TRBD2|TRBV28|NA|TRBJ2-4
CASSYAGGDLAKNIQYF
TGTGCCAGCAGCTATGCGGGGGGGGACCTAGCCAAAAACATTCAGTACTTC
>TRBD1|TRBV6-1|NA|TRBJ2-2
CASSVRDRATGELFF
TGTGCCAGCAGTGTCCGGGACAGAGCCACCGGGGAGCTGTTTTTT
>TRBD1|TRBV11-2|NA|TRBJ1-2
CASSPGQVNYGYTF
TGTGCCAGCAGCCCAGGACAGGTTAACTATGGCTACACCTTC
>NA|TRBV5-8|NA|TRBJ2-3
CASSRRGRPDTQYF
TGTGCCAGCAGTCGGAGAGGGCGTCCAGATACGCAGTATTTT
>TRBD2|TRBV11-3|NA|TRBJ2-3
CASSLGTSATDTQYF
TGTGCCAGCAGCTTAGGTACTAGCGCCACAGATACGCAGTATTTT
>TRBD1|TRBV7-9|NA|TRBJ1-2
CASSPPTGVYGYTF
TGTGCCAGCAGCCCCCCCACAGGGGTCTATGGCTACACCTTC
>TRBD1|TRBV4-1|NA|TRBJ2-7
CASSLLRTGAEQYF
TGCGCCAGCAGCCTACTTAGGACAGGGGCCGAGCAGTACTTC
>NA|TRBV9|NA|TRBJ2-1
CASSASPGEQFF
TGTGCCAGCAGCGCGAGCCCGGGTGAGCAGTTCTTC
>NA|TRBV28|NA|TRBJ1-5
CASKVTYSNQPQHF
TGTGCCAGCAAGGTGACTTATAGCAATCAGCCCCAGCATTTT
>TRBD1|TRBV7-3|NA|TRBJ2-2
CASSWGQGIGELFF
TGTGCCAGCAGCTGGGGACAGGGGATCGGGGAGCTGTTTTTT
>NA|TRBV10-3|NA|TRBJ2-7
CAISESGPGYEQYF
TGTGCCATCAGTGAGTCAGGCCCGGGTTACGAGCAGTACTTC
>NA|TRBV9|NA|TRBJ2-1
CASSVSAGGYNEQFF
TGTGCCAGCAGCGTATCGGCAGGGGGGTACAATGAGCAGTTCTTC
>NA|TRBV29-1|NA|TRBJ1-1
CSVSEQGLNTEAFF
TGCAGCGTATCTGAACAGGGACTGAACACTGAAGCTTTCTTT
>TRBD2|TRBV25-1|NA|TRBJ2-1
CASSGGGSYNEQFF
TGTGCCAGCAGTGGGGGGGGCTCCTACAATGAGCAGTTCTTC
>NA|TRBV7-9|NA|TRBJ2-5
CASSLGSREQETQYF
TGTGCCAGCAGCTTAGGGAGCCGGGAACAAGAGACCCAGTACTTC
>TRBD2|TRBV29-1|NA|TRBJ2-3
CSVVLAEYTDTQYF
TGCAGCGTTGTGCTAGCGGAGTACACAGATACGCAGTATTTT
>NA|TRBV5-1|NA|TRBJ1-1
CASSLERIPNTEAFF
TGCGCCAGCAGCTTGGAGCGGATCCCCAACACTGAAGCTTTCTTT
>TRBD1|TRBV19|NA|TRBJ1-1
CASSRTGGAFF
TGTGCCAGTAGTAGGACAGGAGGGGCTTTCTTT
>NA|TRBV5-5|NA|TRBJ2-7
CASSLGALSGSYEQYF
TGTGCCAGCAGCTTGGGGGCCCTCTCAGGCTCCTACGAGCAGTACTTC
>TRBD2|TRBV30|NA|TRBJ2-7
CAWSVGGSSYEQYF
TGTGCCTGGAGTGTGGGGGGGTCGAGCTACGAGCAGTACTTC
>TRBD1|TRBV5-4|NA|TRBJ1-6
CASSWGTGANSPLHF
TGTGCCAGCAGCTGGGGGACAGGCGCTAATTCACCCCTCCACTTT
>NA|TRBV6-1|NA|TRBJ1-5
CASSLLRETQHF
TGTGCCAGCAGCCTTCTACGTGAAACCCAGCATTTT
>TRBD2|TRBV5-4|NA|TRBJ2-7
CASSPGGLEEQYF
TGTGCCAGCAGCCCGGGGGGACTGGAAGAGCAGTACTTC
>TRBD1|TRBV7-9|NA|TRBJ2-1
CATGQGDNEQFF
TGTGCCACGGGACAGGGGGATAATGAGCAGTTCTTC
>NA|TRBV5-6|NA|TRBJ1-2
CASNEDSAYYGYTF
TGTGCCAGCAACGAAGACAGCGCCTACTATGGCTACACCTTC
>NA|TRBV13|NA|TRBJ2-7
CASSPRLGETYEQYF
TGTGCCAGCAGCCCCCGCCTTGGGGAGACCTACGAGCAGTACTTC
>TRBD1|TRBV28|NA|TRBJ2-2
CASSTGQGNTGELFF
TGTGCCAGCAGTACGGGACAGGGAAACACCGGGGAGCTGTTTTTT
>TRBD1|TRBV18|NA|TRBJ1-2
CASSPNPGQGAHGYTF
TGTGCCAGCTCACCTAACCCGGGACAGGGGGCGCACGGCTACACCTTC